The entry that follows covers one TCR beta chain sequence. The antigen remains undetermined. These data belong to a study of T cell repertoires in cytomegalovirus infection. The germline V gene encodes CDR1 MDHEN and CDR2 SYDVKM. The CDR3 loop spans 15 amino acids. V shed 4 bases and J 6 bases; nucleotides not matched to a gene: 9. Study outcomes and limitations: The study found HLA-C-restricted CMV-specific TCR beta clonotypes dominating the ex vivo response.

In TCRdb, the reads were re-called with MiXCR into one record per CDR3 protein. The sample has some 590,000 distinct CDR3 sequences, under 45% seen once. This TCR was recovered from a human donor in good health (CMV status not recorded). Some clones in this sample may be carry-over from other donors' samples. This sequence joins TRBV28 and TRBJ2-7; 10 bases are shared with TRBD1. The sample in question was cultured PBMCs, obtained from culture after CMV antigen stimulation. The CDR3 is CASSSPKTGGREQYF. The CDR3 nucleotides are TGTGCCAGCAGTTCCCCGAAGACAGGGGGCCGCGAGCAGTACTTC.